What follows is one TCR beta chain and its context. Symptom resolution, clearance, or two negative PCRs marked the recovered donors of Cohort 3. This specimen comes from a study of blood T cell repertoires in COVID-19. The CDR3 is 14 amino acids. V shed 5 bases, J shed 6 bases, and the junction held 7 bases outside the gene matches. Germline V gives CDR1 SGHKS, CDR2 YYEKEE (reference sequence). Source study methods: Nucleated cell number was recorded as an estimate derived from reference gene primer amplification. Profiling relied on immunoSEQ multiplex PCR, and the TCRdb table lists in-frame clones only, not all of them. For V, J and clone size, that table is used; D and trimming come from the DNA. The repertoire consists of some 370,000 clones, with 80% to 85% occurring once and the leading ten covering approximately 4.7%.

The chain carries TRBV5-5 and TRBJ2-2, with 7 bases aligning to TRBD2. The sample consisted of PBMCs or T cells enriched from blood (not recorded which). The TCR sequence derives from a woman aged 45-65 years who had recovered from COVID-19. CDR3 bases: TGTGCCAGCAGAGTGGGAGGGGTGGCCGGGGAGCTGTTTTTT. Encoded protein: CASRVGGVAGELFF.